What follows are 27 T cell receptor beta chains derived from one specimen sequenced in a study of shared clonotypes between healthy human individuals. The method was immunoSEQ multiplex PCR; TCRdb's version includes in-frame clones alone and lacks a portion of them. This sample carries hundreds of thousands of clones, roughly four fifths of them seen once, and the ten largest clones take around 12%. The sample was PBMCs. The receptors come from a woman between 35 and 50 years old in good health. Some clones in this sample may be carry-over from other donors' samples.

A word on this clone: Other nucleotide sequences from this sample produce the same CDR3. The CDR3 reads CASSLAGNEKLFF. For the CDR3, the DNA is TGTGCCAGCAGCTTGGCGGGGAATGAAAAACTGTTTTTT. This chain uses TRBV5-4 with TRBJ1-4; unclear D gene. Germline V gives CDR1 SGHNT, CDR2 YYREEE (reference sequence). V dropped 0 bases and J dropped 5 bases, with 5 bases sitting between them. The CDR3 has 13 residues.

A word on this clone: A much larger clone lies a single base off, so this may be a read error. The chain uses TRBV7-3 and TRBJ2-1, with TRBD2 as a possible D gene (6 bases). The CDR3 has 15 residues. V lost 5 bases to trimming and J lost 7 bases, with 18 bases between them. Germline-derived CDR1 and CDR2 are SGHTA and FQGTGA. The CDR3 region is CASSPSVQDVNEQFF. The CDR3 region has the DNA TGTGCCAGCAGCCCTAGCGTCCAAGACGTTAATGAGCAGTTCTTC.

V is TRBV4-2 and J is TRBJ2-7; no reliable D call. The CDR3 contains 17 residues. Trimming took off 4 bases at V and 0 bases at J, with 19 bases between the two ends. From germline, CDR1 is LGHNA and CDR2 YNFKEQ. CDR3 sequence: CASSPIGVRTVSYEQYF. For the CDR3, the DNA is TGTGCCAGCAGCCCAATTGGTGTGCGTACAGTCTCCTACGAGCAGTACTTC.

This clone is medium-sized in the sample. The J gene is TRBJ1-1, the V gene TRBV28, with 8 bases lining up with TRBD1. V lost 6 bases to trimming and J lost 4 bases; unmatched junction nucleotides: 10. Germline loops: CDR1 MDHEN, CDR2 SYDVKM. CDR3 length: 15 residues. In nucleotides, the CDR3 is TGTGCCAGCAGCCCCGGGACAGGACACTCCACTGAAGCTTTCTTT. Its translation is CASSPGTGHSTEAFF.

The chain is built from TRBV18 and TRBJ2-7, with TRBD1 identical over 8 bases. This CDR3 contains 15 residues. Per germline, CDR1 KGHSH and CDR2 LQKENI. V trimming: 2 bases; J trimming: 6 bases; junction bases outside the gene matches: 9. The CDR3 loop is CASSPVEAGGSEQYF. CDR3 sequence (DNA): TGTGCCAGCTCACCAGTGGAGGCAGGGGGCAGCGAGCAGTACTTC. The full variable domain, its missing parts supplied by reference TRBV18 and TRBJ2-7, is NAGVMQNPRHLVRRRGQEARLRCSPMKGHSHVYWYRQLPEEGLKFMVYLQKENIIDESGMPKERFSAEFPKEGPSILRIQQVVRGDSAAYFCASSPVEAGGSEQYFGPGTRLTVT.

This clone came up many times. This chain joins TRBV5-1 and TRBJ1-1; 7 bases fit TRBD1. The V gene's germline CDR1 is SGHRS and CDR2 YFSETQ. V shed 4 bases and J 2 bases; nucleotides not matched to a gene: 5. CDR3 length equals 14 residues. This chain's CDR3 is CASSSRDSNTEAFF. In nucleotides, the CDR3 is TGCGCCAGCAGCAGCCGGGACAGCAACACTGAAGCTTTCTTT.

Details on this clone: Other DNA sequences in this sample translate to the same CDR3. CDR3 sequence reads: CASSHPGRGDTQYF. The DNA for the CDR3 is TGCGCCAGCAGCCACCCGGGCCGGGGGGATACGCAGTATTTT. This chain links TRBV4-1 with TRBJ2-3; possibly TRBD2 for D (6 bases). V lost 3 bases to trimming and J lost 6 bases, with 13 bases between them. CDR3 length equals 14 residues. CDR1 is MGHRA, CDR2 YSYEKL, per germline.

The chain uses TRBV19 and TRBJ1-2; D is undetermined. CDR1 and CDR2 (germline): LNHDA, SQIVND (reference sequence). The V and J ends lost 0 bases and 7 bases respectively, with 9 bases between them. There are 13 residues in the CDR3. The CDR3 is CASSIDRTRGYTF. CDR3 sequence (DNA): TGTGCCAGTAGTATAGACAGGACCCGTGGCTACACCTTC.

This chain joins TRBV4-2 and TRBJ1-1; D is perhaps TRBD1 (5 bases). CDR1 and CDR2 from the germline V gene are LGHNA and YNFKEQ. V was clipped by 0 bases and J by 4 bases, with 12 bases between them. The CDR3 loop spans 15 amino acids. The CDR3 spells CASSQERGRSTEAFF. The DNA of the CDR3 is TGTGCCAGCAGCCAAGAAAGGGGAAGGAGCACTGAAGCTTTCTTT.

This chain links TRBV4-1 with TRBJ2-1, with 8 bases fitting TRBD2. Germline trimming cut 8 bases from V and 7 bases from J; bases unmatched to any gene: 7. The CDR3 is made up of 13 amino acids. The germline V gene has CDR1 MGHRA and CDR2 YSYEKL. CDR3 protein: CASGLAGGNEQFF. DNA of the CDR3: TGCGCCAGCGGGCTAGCGGGTGGTAATGAGCAGTTCTTC.

The chain combines TRBV5-4 with TRBJ1-1; D unresolved. CDR1 is SGHNT, CDR2 YYREEE, per germline (reference sequence). V was shortened by 3 bases and J by 0 bases, with 6 bases between the two germline ends. The length of the CDR3 is 13 residues. CDR3 bases: TGTGCCAGCAGCTCCGCAATGAACACTGAAGCTTTCTTT. Protein: CASSSAMNTEAFF.

This clone has at least ten counts. The V and J genes are TRBV7-9 and TRBJ1-1; 7 positions match TRBD1. The CDR3 is 15 residues long. V lost 1 base, J lost 4 bases, and 6 bases stayed unmatched. Germline CDR1 and CDR2: SEHNR and FQNEAQ (reference sequence). The CDR3 nucleotides are TGTGCCAGCAGCTTAGGAGGTCAGGGGGGCACTGAAGCTTTCTTT. It specifies CASSLGGQGGTEAFF.

This chain's CDR3 is CASLLGTEAFF. CDR3 in DNA: TGTGCCTCCCTCCTGGGCACTGAAGCTTTCTTT. This sequence joins TRBV30 and TRBJ1-1; D remains unclear. The germline V gene has CDR1 GTSNPN and CDR2 SVGIG (reference sequence). V was cut by 7 bases and J by 4 bases, with 10 bases left in between. This CDR3 contains 11 residues.

In this sample, this clone turned up a few times. This rearrangement joins TRBV5-4 to TRBJ1-3; D possibly corresponds to TRBD1 (6 bases). Trimming took off 0 bases at V and 1 base at J, with 8 bases between the two ends. Germline CDR1 is SGHNT and CDR2 is YYREEE (reference sequence). The CDR3 runs to 15 residues. The CDR3 DNA reads as TGTGCCAGCAGCTTGGATCAGGGGTCTGGAAACACCATATATTTT. Amino acid sequence: CASSLDQGSGNTIYF.

The rearrangement uses TRBV28 and TRBJ2-3; possibly TRBD2 for D (5 bases). The CDR3 has 15 amino acids. Germline V CDR1 and CDR2: MDHEN, SYDVKM. Trimming took 10 bases from V and 0 from J, leaving 17 bases between them. CDR3 nucleotide sequence: TGTGCCATCGGGTGGGAGTCCTCTAGCACAGATACGCAGTATTTT. Translation: CAIGWESSSTDTQYF.

This clone showed up many times. The chain employs TRBV29-1 and TRBJ1-1; D possibly corresponds to TRBD1 (5 bases). V was clipped by 7 bases and J by 5 bases, with 17 bases between them. CDR1 SQVTM and CDR2 ANQGSEA come from the germline V gene. The CDR3 covers 13 residues. The CDR3 reads CSAPTGGGTEAFF. The CDR3 region has the DNA TGCAGCGCCCCAACCGGGGGGGGTACTGAAGCTTTCTTT.

J is TRBJ2-1 and V is TRBV5-1; TRBD2 aligns across 8 bases. CDR1 is SGHRS, CDR2 YFSETQ, per germline. V shed 4 bases and J 10 bases; nucleotides not matched to a gene: 13. The CDR3 sequence is 15 residues long. CDR3 sequence: CASSPGLAAQREQFF. In nucleotides, the CDR3 is TGCGCCAGCAGCCCAGGACTAGCAGCCCAGCGAGAGCAGTTCTTC.

This clone was seen a few times. The J gene is TRBJ2-7, the V gene TRBV10-3, with TRBD1 identical over 10 bases. The J segment lost 3 bases and the V segment lost 7 bases, leaving 3 bases of the junction unmatched. The CDR3 has 13 residues. Germline assignment: CDR1 ENHRY and CDR2 SYGVKD. CDR3 in DNA: TGTGCCATCACCCGGGACAGGGGCTACGAGCAGTACTTC. Amino acids: CAITRDRGYEQYF.

The chain links TRBV28 to TRBJ2-7; D perhaps matches TRBD2 (6 bases). Germline CDR1 reads MDHEN; CDR2 reads SYDVKM. V was cut by 6 bases and J by 3 bases, with 15 bases left in between. There are 14 residues in the CDR3. The DNA of the CDR3 is TGTGCCAGCAGCCGACGGGACTTTTTCTACGAGCAGTACTTC. It is translated as CASSRRDFFYEQYF.

On this clone itself: This could be a read error, since a much larger clone is one nucleotide away. The same CDR3 can be traced to other DNA sequences in this sample. The V gene is TRBV5-1, the J gene TRBJ1-4, with D possibly TRBD1 on 5 matching bases. With 5 bases removed from V and 6 bases from J, the gap between germline ends came to 20 bases. The germline CDR1 and CDR2 sequences are SGHRS and YFSETQ. This CDR3 is built from 16 residues. In nucleotides, the CDR3 is TGCGCCAGCAGTATAGGAGGGGCGAGTCGCGATGAAAAACTGTTTTTT. Its protein is CASSIGGASRDEKLFF. Based on the CDR3 plus reference TRBV5-1 and TRBJ1-4, the full variable domain is KAGVTQTPRYLIKTRGQQVTLSCSPISGHRSVSWYQQTPGQGLQFLFEYFSETQRNKGNFPGRFSGRQFSNSRSEMNVSTLELGDSALYLCASSIGGASRDEKLFFGSGTQLSVL.

This clone was seen a single time. The genes are TRBV5-4 and TRBJ2-7, with a possible D match to TRBD1 (6 bases). Germline lookup yields CDR1 SGHNT and CDR2 YYREEE (reference sequence). V was clipped by 4 bases and J by 7 bases, with 24 bases between them. The CDR3 totals 16 residues. CDR3 DNA sequence: TGTGCCAGCAGCCCTGGGGGCGCGACTCTCCGGGGAGAGCAGTACTTC. Residues: CASSPGGATLRGEQYF.

The rearrangement joins TRBV14 to TRBJ2-7; D unresolved. This CDR3 comprises 13 residues. With 4 bases removed from V and 4 bases from J, the gap between germline ends came to 11 bases. CDR1 and CDR2 from the germline V gene are SGHDN and FVKESK. The CDR3 DNA reads as TGTGCCAGCAGCCCTTATAAGGGATACGAGCAGTACTTC. Encoded protein: CASSPYKGYEQYF.

This clone turned up a few times. This rearrangement joins TRBV10-3 to TRBJ2-7; 8 bases agree with TRBD1. Germline CDR1 ENHRY, CDR2 SYGVKD. The CDR3 extends over 14 amino acids. V trimming: 6 bases; J trimming: 3 bases; junction bases outside the gene matches: 7. CDR3 amino acids: CAISGETGGYEQYF. The CDR3 bases are TGTGCCATCAGCGGAGAAACAGGGGGCTACGAGCAGTACTTC.

Many counts were recorded for this clone. The sample contains more than one DNA sequence encoding this CDR3. The chain has TRBV6-4 and TRBJ2-3, with 15 bases that match TRBD2. Trimming took 2 bases from V and 6 from J; bases not matched to a gene: 3. Germline values: CDR1 MRHNA, CDR2 SNTAGT. This CDR3 has 16 amino acids. CDR3 sequence reads: CASSDGLAGGPDTQYF. CDR3 DNA sequence: TGTGCCAGCAGTGACGGACTAGCGGGAGGGCCGGATACGCAGTATTTT.

This chain joins TRBV30 and TRBJ2-5, with 8 bases that match TRBD2. The closer fit of TRBJ2-7 to the DNA end suggests the J call may be wrong. Germline V CDR1 and CDR2: GTSNPN, SVGIG (reference sequence). The CDR3 is 13 residues long. CDR3 DNA: TGTGCCTGGAGGAGCGGGAGTTCCTACGAGCAGTACTTC. Amino acid sequence: CAWRSGSSYEQYF.

This clone occurred many times. The same CDR3 can be traced to other DNA sequences in this sample. The chain is built from TRBV5-1 and TRBJ2-3; D may be TRBD2 (6 bases). Germline CDR1 and CDR2: SGHRS and YFSETQ. V shed 4 bases and J shed 0 bases, with 9 bases lying between them. The CDR3 runs 14 residues. The CDR3 is CASSAGTSTDTQYF. The CDR3 DNA follows: TGCGCCAGCAGCGCGGGGACTAGCACAGATACGCAGTATTTT.

This clone was picked up a small number of times. This chain joins TRBV18 and TRBJ1-1; a possible D gene is TRBD1 (5 bases). V was trimmed by 4 bases and J by 3 bases, leaving 6 bases between them. The germline CDR1 and CDR2 sequences are KGHSH and LQKENI. This CDR3 comprises 12 residues. The CDR3 region is CASSRGDTEAFF. The CDR3 DNA reads as TGTGCCAGCTCACGGGGGGACACTGAAGCTTTCTTT.